The rows below give T cell receptor beta chains drawn from one sample of a study of blood T cell repertoires in COVID-19. Clones were read by immunoSEQ multiplex PCR, and TCRdb kept only the in-frame ones, dropping some. Of some 97,000 clones listed, 80% were seen once; the top ten hold roughly 31%. Sequences were obtained from peripheral blood. Receptors originate from a man between 65 and 79 years old with active or convalescent COVID-19. The CDR3 runs from the conserved cysteine through the conserved F or W. Each record gives: clone size, V gene, J gene, D gene, CDR3 protein, CDR3 DNA. A D gene is named only where the DNA matches it firmly. Clone size appears in some rows only: once, few, many, or a class for an expanded clone.

clone_size: NA
v_call: TRBV4-3
j_call: TRBJ1-1
d_call: NA
cdr3_aa: CASSQGTEAFF
cdr3_nt: TGCGCCAGCAGCCAAGGGACAGAAGCTTTCTTT

clone_size: few
v_call: TRBV7-2
j_call: TRBJ2-7
d_call: TRBD1
cdr3_aa: CASSGWDRGGSYEQYF
cdr3_nt: TGTGCCAGCAGCGGATGGGACAGGGGAGGCTCCTACGAGCAGTACTTC

clone_size: NA
v_call: TRBV28
j_call: TRBJ1-5
d_call: NA
cdr3_aa: CASSFILSRVYNQPQHF
cdr3_nt: TGTGCCAGCAGTTTTATCTTGTCCAGGGTCTACAATCAGCCCCAGCATTTT

clone_size: NA
v_call: TRBV3-1/TRBV3-2
j_call: TRBJ1-6
d_call: NA
cdr3_aa: CASSQGGENSPLHF
cdr3_nt: TGTGCCAGCAGCCAAGGAGGAGAAAATTCACCCCTCCACTTT

clone_size: NA
v_call: TRBV6-6
j_call: TRBJ1-5
d_call: TRBD1
cdr3_aa: CASSYRDRVDQPQHF
cdr3_nt: TGTGCCAGCAGTTACAGGGACAGGGTTGATCAGCCCCAGCATTTT

clone_size: NA
v_call: TRBV5-7
j_call: TRBJ1-2
d_call: NA
cdr3_aa: CASSLPGSHYGYTF
cdr3_nt: TGTGCCAGCAGCCTACCGGGGAGCCACTATGGCTACACCTTC

clone_size: NA
v_call: TRBV5-1
j_call: TRBJ2-3
d_call: TRBD2
cdr3_aa: CASSLATSGSTDTQYF
cdr3_nt: TGCGCCAGCAGCTTGGCAACTAGCGGGAGCACAGATACGCAGTATTTT

clone_size: few
v_call: TRBV19
j_call: TRBJ1-1
d_call: NA
cdr3_aa: CASSIDILNTEAFF
cdr3_nt: TGTGCCAGTAGTATCGACATCTTGAACACTGAAGCTTTCTTT

clone_size: NA
v_call: TRBV12-3/TRBV12-4
j_call: TRBJ1-2
d_call: NA
cdr3_aa: CASSTGNYGYTF
cdr3_nt: TGTGCCAGCAGCACAGGGAACTATGGCTACACCTTC

clone_size: NA
v_call: TRBV5-6
j_call: TRBJ1-2
d_call: NA
cdr3_aa: CASSLSRRGYGYTF
cdr3_nt: TGTGCCAGCAGCTTGTCCCGCAGGGGCTATGGCTACACCTTC